One and the same sample provided the 22 T cell receptor beta chains below, sequenced in a study of beta chain features in type 1 diabetes. Study-wide results and limits: Patients with Type 1 diabetes showed moderately but significantly shorter TCRB CDR3s in all four CD4+ subsets.

For these receptors, no antigen is known. The authors reverse transcribed all of the isolated RNA, so sequencing captured expressed TCRB transcripts. Clones were read by immunoSEQ multiplex PCR, and TCRdb kept only the in-frame ones, dropping some. The table records 130,000 to 150,000 clones, roughly an eighth of them present only once. The sample comprised central memory CD4+ T cells from blood. The origin of the receptors is a young man with type 1 diabetes.

This chain uses TRBV5-4 with TRBJ2-3; 13 bases agree with TRBD2. The CDR3 extends over 16 amino acids. Germline CDR1 and CDR2: SGHNT and YYREEE (reference sequence). V gave up 5 bases and J gave up 3 bases; unmatched junction bases: 6. The CDR3 protein is CASSYPGLAGTDTQYF. DNA for the CDR3: TGTGCCAGCAGTTATCCGGGACTAGCGGGGACAGATACGCAGTATTTT. Drawing the rest from reference TRBV5-4 and TRBJ2-3, the complete variable domain is ETGVTQSPTHLIKTRGQQVTLRCSSQSGHNTVSWYQQALGQGPQFIFQYYREEENGRGNFPPRFSGLQFPNYSSELNVNALELDDSALYLCASSYPGLAGTDTQYFGPGTRLTVL.

In this sample, this clone turned up a few times. The chain employs TRBV4-1 and TRBJ1-2; the D is unclear. V gave up 1 base and J gave up 4 bases, with 19 bases separating them. The germline gives CDR1 MGHRA, CDR2 YSYEKL. The CDR3 is 17 residues long. CDR3 bases: TGCGCCAGCAGCCAAGCCCAGGACTTGTACGAGGGCTATGGCTACACCTTC. Amino acid sequence: CASSQAQDLYEGYGYTF.

The table lists this clone with a few counts. The chain couples TRBV7-2 to TRBJ1-1, with D perhaps TRBD1 (5 bases). The length of the CDR3 is 14 residues. Trimming removed 6 bases at V and 7 bases at J, with 18 bases between. In germline, CDR1 is SGHTA, CDR2 FQGNSA. CDR3 sequence (DNA): TGTGCCAGCAGTGCCCAGGGTGAACGAGTTGAAGCTTTCTTT. It specifies CASSAQGERVEAFF.

This sequence joins TRBV29-1 and TRBJ2-7; D remains ambiguous. The CDR3 contains 13 residues. The V end was cut by 2 bases, the J end by 5 bases, with 13 bases between. Germline CDR1 SQVTM, CDR2 ANQGSEA. CDR3: CSVEIPIRHEQYF. The CDR3 DNA follows: TGCAGCGTTGAAATACCCATCAGGCACGAGCAGTACTTC.

This sequence joins TRBV5-1 and TRBJ2-1, with 9 positions matching TRBD2. The germline V gene has CDR1 SGHRS and CDR2 YFSETQ. The CDR3 extends over 18 amino acids. The J segment lost 1 base and the V segment lost 0 bases, leaving 8 bases of the junction unmatched. CDR3 residues: CASSLVAGAHGSYNEQFF. CDR3 sequence (DNA): TGCGCCAGCAGCTTGGTAGCGGGGGCCCATGGATCCTACAATGAGCAGTTCTTC.

This chain links TRBV30 with TRBJ2-1; D is uncertain. With 1 base removed from V and 4 bases from J, the gap between germline ends came to 5 bases. Germline V gives CDR1 GTSNPN, CDR2 SVGIG (reference sequence). There are 12 residues in the CDR3. This CDR3 is CAWSGRYNEQFF. The CDR3 nucleotides are TGTGCCTGGAGTGGACGGTACAATGAGCAGTTCTTC.

This clone has a handful of counts. The chain combines TRBV4-1 with TRBJ1-5; TRBD1 agrees at 9 bases. Germline CDR1 reads MGHRA; CDR2 reads YSYEKL. The CDR3 is made up of 15 amino acids. V shed 0 bases, J shed 10 bases, and the junction held 7 bases outside the gene matches. CDR3 DNA sequence: TGCGCCAGCAGCCAAGATCAAGGGACAGGGAAACCCCAGCATTTT. The encoded protein is CASSQDQGTGKPQHF.

The rearrangement uses TRBV10-3 and TRBJ2-1, with D perhaps TRBD2 (5 bases). Trimming took 6 bases from V and 0 from J, leaving 12 bases between them. CDR3 length equals 15 residues. Germline V lookup: CDR1 ENHRY, CDR2 SYGVKD. CDR3 DNA: TGTGCCATCAGACCGACGGCGGGCTCCTACAATGAGCAGTTCTTC. Translation: CAIRPTAGSYNEQFF.

This clone has a count of ten or more. The chain couples TRBV7-9 to TRBJ2-1; perhaps TRBD2 as D (5 bases). In germline, CDR1 is SEHNR, CDR2 FQNEAQ (reference sequence). V lost 2 bases to trimming and J lost 5 bases, with 16 bases between them. The CDR3 has 16 residues. The CDR3 nucleotides are TGTGCCAGCAGCTTATTCGCACAGTTGAGGGACAATGAGCAGTTCTTC. Encoded protein: CASSLFAQLRDNEQFF.

The chain couples TRBV5-1 to TRBJ2-7; no clear D. This CDR3 is 13 amino acids long. The germline gives CDR1 SGHRS, CDR2 YFSETQ. V was trimmed by 1 base and J by 3 bases, leaving 8 bases between them. The CDR3 spells CASSLKVSYEQYF. The CDR3 nucleotides read TGCGCCAGCAGCTTGAAAGTTAGCTACGAGCAGTACTTC.

The DNA of the CDR3 is TGTGCCAGCAGTTTGGAGGGACGCGTTAATCAGCCCCAGCATTTT. This gives the protein CASSLEGRVNQPQHF. The chain recombines TRBV28 with TRBJ1-5, with TRBD1 as a possible D gene (5 bases). Trimming stripped 3 bases from V and 4 bases from J, with 13 bases between. CDR1 is MDHEN, CDR2 SYDVKM, per germline. The CDR3 totals 15 residues.

This clone was detected only a few times. The chain is built from TRBV4-1 and TRBJ2-5; TRBD1 aligns across 8 bases. The CDR3 has 16 amino acids. Germline V gene sequence: CDR1 MGHRA, CDR2 YSYEKL. V lost 1 base and J lost 4; bases outside the gene matches: 8. CDR3 coding DNA: TGCGCCAGCAGCCAAGCTTCAGGGGGCGCCTTAGAGACCCAGTACTTC. Translated, it gives CASSQASGGALETQYF.

The chain couples TRBV5-1 to TRBJ1-4; possibly TRBD1 for D (6 bases). V dropped 4 bases and J dropped 2 bases, with 9 bases sitting between them. The CDR3 is 14 amino acids. The germline CDR1 and CDR2 sequences are SGHRS and YFSETQ. The CDR3 DNA reads as TGCGCCAGCAGCCGAGACAGGACTAATGAAAAACTGTTTTTT. Translating it yields CASSRDRTNEKLFF.

The rearrangement uses TRBV28 and TRBJ2-1; the D gene is possibly TRBD2 (6 bases). Germline CDR1 MDHEN, CDR2 SYDVKM. There are 13 residues in the CDR3. Trimming shortened V by 3 bases and J by 8 bases, and 11 bases separated the two germline ends. The CDR3 nucleotides read TGTGCCAGCAGTTTGGTCGGGAGAGATGAGCAGTTCTTC. Its protein product is CASSLVGRDEQFF.

The V gene is TRBV9, the J gene TRBJ1-3; possible D gene TRBD1, 5 bases. From germline, CDR1 is SGDLS and CDR2 YYNGEE. Trimming took 7 bases from V and 2 from J, leaving 19 bases between them. CDR3 size: 16 residues. The CDR3 protein is CASSPDGGAAGNTIYF. In DNA form, the CDR3 reads TGTGCCAGCTCCCCGGATGGGGGAGCTGCTGGAAACACCATATATTTT.

The chain carries TRBV6-1 and TRBJ2-3; D not resolved. Germline CDR1 MNHNS, CDR2 SASEGT. Trimming pared 4 bases from V and 4 bases from J, leaving 12 bases between. This CDR3 comprises 14 residues. Written as DNA, the CDR3 is TGTGCCAGCAGTGTAGGGCTTCAGGCAGATACGCAGTATTTT. Translating it yields CASSVGLQADTQYF.

V and J are TRBV27 and TRBJ1-5; D may be TRBD1 (6 bases). CDR1 and CDR2 from the germline V gene are MNHEY and SMNVEV (reference sequence). The CDR3 is 15 amino acids. The germline V and J ends were trimmed by 3 bases and 6 bases, with 15 bases remaining between them. The CDR3 protein is CASSFSGGRTQPQHF. CDR3 in DNA: TGTGCCAGCAGTTTCAGTGGGGGCAGGACTCAGCCCCAGCATTTT.

The chain uses TRBV19 and TRBJ1-2, with 9 bases that match TRBD1. The germline CDR1 and CDR2 sequences are LNHDA and SQIVND (reference sequence). V shed 1 base, J shed 4 bases, and the junction held 7 bases outside the gene matches. This CDR3 region has 16 residues. The CDR3 reads CASSIGGQGIVYGYTF. The CDR3 DNA reads TGTGCCAGTAGTATAGGGGGACAGGGCATCGTCTATGGCTACACCTTC.

This sequence joins TRBV5-4 and TRBJ2-1; perhaps D is TRBD1 or TRBD2 (6 bases each). Trimming took off 3 bases at V and 7 bases at J, with 17 bases between the two ends. In germline, CDR1 is SGHNT, CDR2 YYREEE (reference sequence). CDR3 length: 15 residues. The CDR3 nucleotides read TGTGCCAGCAGCTCCCCCGGGGGCCGGAATAATGAGCAGTTCTTC. Translated, it gives CASSSPGGRNNEQFF.

This clone was picked up a small number of times. The V and J genes are TRBV6-5 and TRBJ1-2, with 7 bases aligning to TRBD1. The CDR3 consists of 13 residues. Trimming removed 6 bases from V and 8 bases from J; junction bases left unmatched: 9. Germline V lookup: CDR1 MNHEY, CDR2 SVGAGI. The CDR3 protein is CASRPTGIGGYTF. The CDR3 nucleotides read TGTGCCAGCAGACCGACAGGGATTGGCGGCTACACCTTC.

This clone was recorded many times. Other DNA sequences in the same sample also yield this CDR3. The rearrangement links TRBV30 to TRBJ1-5; D not certain. The length of the CDR3 is 13 residues. V lost 5 bases to trimming and J lost 0 bases, with 8 bases between them. The germline CDR1 and CDR2 sequences are GTSNPN and SVGIG (reference sequence). CDR3 nucleotide sequence: TGTGCCTGGTCTTCGGATAGCAATCAGCCCCAGCATTTT. Translating gives CAWSSDSNQPQHF.

V and J are TRBV10-3 and TRBJ2-1; 10 bases align to TRBD1. CDR3 length: 14 residues. Looked up from germline, CDR1 is ENHRY and CDR2 is SYGVKD. V gave up 7 bases and J gave up 4 bases; unmatched junction bases: 4. CDR3 bases: TGTGCCATCACCGGGACAGGGGAGTACAATGAGCAGTTCTTC. Amino acid sequence: CAITGTGEYNEQFF.